One and the same sample provided the 7 T cell receptor beta chains below, sequenced in a study of shared clonotypes between healthy human individuals. Sequencing was performed with immunoSEQ multiplex PCR; in TCRdb, only in-frame clones are kept and a portion is missing. The sample records 2 million to 2.5 million clones, 80% to 95% being singletons. The specimen sequenced was naive CD4+ T cells from PBMCs. The subset is: CD45RA+ positively selected. Receptor source: a man aged 18 to 29 in good health. Some clones in this sample may be carry-over from other donors' samples.

The chain is built from TRBV11-2 and TRBJ1-2; D perhaps matches TRBD1 (5 bases). Looked up from germline, CDR1 is SGHAT and CDR2 is FQNNGV. V lost 5 bases and J 3 bases, leaving 10 bases between the germline ends. The CDR3 extends over 13 amino acids. The CDR3 DNA follows: TGTGCCAGCAGCGGCAGGGAACACTATGGCTACACCTTC. Protein: CASSGREHYGYTF.

CDR3 coding DNA: TGCGCCAGCAGCGGGGGACTAGCTTTCTTCAATGAGCAGTTCTTC. Translation gives CASSGGLAFFNEQFF. This rearrangement joins TRBV5-1 to TRBJ2-1; 9 nucleotides align to TRBD2. The V segment lost 4 bases and the J segment 6 bases; nucleotides outside the gene matches: 8. The CDR3 loop spans 15 amino acids. Germline CDR1 reads SGHRS; CDR2 reads YFSETQ.

The genes are TRBV19 and TRBJ1-2; 7 bases match TRBD1. The junction had 13 bases not matched to a gene; V was cut back by 5 bases and J by 4 bases. Germline V gives CDR1 LNHDA, CDR2 SQIVND (reference sequence). This CDR3 has 16 amino acids. CDR3 region: CASSRGGQWRIYGYTF. CDR3 nucleotide sequence: TGTGCCAGTAGTCGCGGGGGACAGTGGCGGATCTATGGCTACACCTTC. Drawing the rest from reference TRBV19 and TRBJ1-2, the complete variable domain is DGGITQSPKYLFRKEGQNVTLSCEQNLNHDAMYWYRQDPGQGLRLIYYSQIVNDFQKGDIAEGYSVSREKKESFPLTVTSAQKNPTAFYLCASSRGGQWRIYGYTFGSGTRLTVV.

The V and J genes are TRBV4-1 and TRBJ1-1; no clear D gene. Germline CDR1 and CDR2: MGHRA and YSYEKL. Trimming took 0 bases from V and 2 from J, leaving 10 bases between them. The CDR3 sequence is 15 residues long. CDR3: CASSQDGTRNTEAFF. CDR3 coding DNA: TGCGCCAGCAGCCAAGACGGAACGCGCAACACTGAAGCTTTCTTT.

V usage is TRBV7-9 and J usage is TRBJ1-4, with 8 bases aligning to TRBD1. The CDR3 covers 14 residues. The V gene end was trimmed by 4 bases and the J gene end by 6 bases; junction bases not matched to a gene: 4. In germline, CDR1 is SEHNR, CDR2 FQNEAQ (reference sequence). The CDR3 is CASSYTQGDEKLFF. As DNA, the CDR3 is TGTGCCAGCAGCTACACACAGGGGGATGAAAAACTGTTTTTT.

V gene TRBV29-1 combines with J gene TRBJ2-3; 7 positions agree with TRBD1. Looked up from germline, CDR1 is SQVTM and CDR2 is ANQGSEA. The V gene end was trimmed by 0 bases and the J gene end by 2 bases; junction bases not matched to a gene: 2. The length of the CDR3 is 14 residues. The CDR3 DNA is TGCAGCGTTGAAGACAGGGGGACCACAGATACGCAGTATTTT. It specifies CSVEDRGTTDTQYF.

The V call is TRBV5-1, the J call TRBJ1-6; 8 bases are shared with TRBD1. Germline trimming cut 4 bases from V and 8 bases from J; bases unmatched to any gene: 8. The CDR3 is 15 amino acids. In germline, CDR1 is SGHRS, CDR2 YFSETQ. CDR3 sequence: CASSEGTGGDSPLHF. CDR3 coding DNA: TGCGCCAGCAGCGAAGGGACAGGTGGCGATTCACCCCTCCACTTT.